This T cell receptor (beta chain) is drawn from a study of molecular identifiers for immune sequencing clone quantification. Overall study results and limits: The study found clones above 20 RNA copies held over 99% of effector molecules and under 1% in naive cells.

To note about this clonotype: Its antigen is as yet unknown.

Each CDR3 protein gets one entry after TCRdb re-called the PCR reads with MiXCR. This sample carries around 480,000 distinct CDR3 sequences, approximately 25% of them seen once, and the ten largest clones take over 0.6%. The TCR originated in a human donor in good health. Some libraries in this study had Jurkat cell RNA spiked in. What was sequenced was naive CD8+ T cells from blood, with Jurkat cell RNA spiked in. Subset of the sample: FACS-sorted CD8+CD4-CCR7+CD45RA+ naive T cells.

Here the CDR3 reads CASSPSRGAGETQYF. CDR3 in DNA: TGTGCCAGCAGCCCAAGCCGGGGGGCCGGTGAGACCCAGTACTTC. This chain joins TRBV27 and TRBJ2-5, with D maybe TRBD2 (7 bases). Germline V gene sequence: CDR1 MNHEY, CDR2 SMNVEV (reference sequence). Deletions cut 6 bases from V and 5 bases from J, with 19 bases between. The CDR3 covers 15 residues.